The next 18 T cell receptor beta chains were all read from a single sample in a study of tumor-infiltrating lymphocytes in localized non-small cell lung cancer. TCRdb keeps only in-frame clones here, not all; method: immunoSEQ multiplex PCR. Among about 7,000 clones listed, around 77% were seen once. Source material: lung tumor tissue. These receptors were taken from a human donor with non-small cell lung cancer.

The genes are TRBV30 and TRBJ1-2, with D uncertain. Germline CDR1 reads GTSNPN; CDR2 reads SVGIG (reference sequence). The CDR3 consists of 12 residues. V was clipped by 3 bases and J by 8 bases, with 13 bases between them. For the CDR3, the DNA is TGTGCCTGGAGCGGAGCGGCCGAGGGCTACACCTTC. Its translation: CAWSGAAEGYTF.

The chain links TRBV5-4 to TRBJ2-7; D possibly corresponds to TRBD1 (7 bases). The CDR3 is 14 residues long. Between the trimmed V and J ends, which lost 3 bases and 5 bases, there was a span of 15 bases. The V gene's germline CDR1 is SGHNT and CDR2 YYREEE (reference sequence). The CDR3 DNA reads TGTGCCAGCAGCTCACAGGGGAGGCCCGACGAGCAGTACTTC. Its protein product is CASSSQGRPDEQYF.

The chain employs TRBV18 and TRBJ2-7; D is undetermined. The V and J ends lost 3 bases and 6 bases respectively, with 15 bases between them. Germline V CDR1 and CDR2: KGHSH, LQKENI. This CDR3 is 14 amino acids long. CDR3 nucleotide sequence: TGTGCCAGCTCACCCGCTACAGCCGGTTCCGAGCAGTACTTC. Its translation: CASSPATAGSEQYF.

A few counts support this clone. This chain links TRBV7-9 with TRBJ1-1, with D possibly matching TRBD1 (5 bases). Germline assignment: CDR1 SEHNR and CDR2 FQNEAQ (reference sequence). Trimming removed 0 bases at V and 6 bases at J, with 17 bases between. CDR3 length: 16 residues. CDR3 residues: CASSLAPRGGYAEAFF. CDR3 DNA sequence: TGTGCCAGCAGCTTAGCCCCTAGGGGAGGGTATGCTGAAGCTTTCTTT.

The chain has TRBV30 and TRBJ2-7; TRBD1 might be the D (6 bases). Germline CDR1 is GTSNPN and CDR2 is SVGIG (reference sequence). The CDR3 contains 13 residues. V was cut by 2 bases and J by 8 bases, with 16 bases left in between. CDR3 protein: CAWSPPGRGQQYF. CDR3 nucleotides: TGTGCCTGGAGTCCCCCCGGCAGGGGCCAGCAGTACTTC.

A few counts support this clone. The V call is TRBV12-5, the J call TRBJ2-1; no clear D gene. CDR3 length: 13 residues. With 1 base removed from V and 5 bases from J, the gap between germline ends came to 6 bases. Germline V gene lookup returns CDR1 LGHNT and CDR2 FRNRAP. This chain's CDR3 is CASGLGRDNEQFF. CDR3 DNA sequence: TGTGCTAGTGGTTTGGGACGGGACAATGAGCAGTTCTTC. Full variable domain (outside the CDR3, taken from reference TRBV12-5 and TRBJ2-1): DARVTQTPRHKVTEMGQEVTMRCQPILGHNTVFWYRQTMMQGLELLAYFRNRAPLDDSGMPKDRFSAEMPDATLATLKIQPSEPRDSAVYFCASGLGRDNEQFFGPGTRLTVL.

The chain uses TRBV11-2 and TRBJ1-1; D may be TRBD1 (6 bases). Trimming stripped 5 bases from V and 2 bases from J, with 15 bases between. The CDR3 contains 15 residues. CDR1 SGHAT and CDR2 FQNNGV come from the germline V gene. This chain's CDR3 is CASSPSGTPNTEAFF. CDR3 sequence (DNA): TGTGCCAGCAGCCCCTCCGGGACACCCAACACTGAAGCTTTCTTT.

The chain employs TRBV27 and TRBJ1-4, with D hard to call. Per the germline V gene, CDR1 is MNHEY and CDR2 is SMNVEV (reference sequence). Trimming removed 3 bases from V and 2 bases from J, with 4 bases in between. The CDR3 spans 13 residues. CDR3 in DNA: TGTGCCAGCAGTTTTGACACTAATGAAAAACTGTTTTTT. Translating it yields CASSFDTNEKLFF.

This rearrangement joins TRBV29-1 to TRBJ1-2; 9 bases line up with TRBD1. In germline, CDR1 is SQVTM, CDR2 ANQGSEA. This CDR3 comprises 14 residues. After removal of 6 bases from V and 7 bases from J, the junction contained 12 bases not matched to a gene. CDR3 DNA: TGCAGCGTGAAAAACCCGGGACAGGGCGGTGGCTACACCTTC. It is translated as CSVKNPGQGGGYTF.

For this clone: The same CDR3 is also encoded by other DNA sequences in this sample. The V gene is TRBV30, the J gene TRBJ1-5; no definite D call. Trimming left V 0 bases short and J 2 bases short, with 5 bases between. Germline CDR1 reads GTSNPN; CDR2 reads SVGIG (reference sequence). CDR3 length: 13 residues. CDR3 sequence (DNA): TGTGCCTGGAGTGTCGCGGGCAATCAGCCCCAGCATTTT. Its translation is CAWSVAGNQPQHF.

V usage is TRBV19 and J usage is TRBJ1-2, with TRBD1 matching over 8 bases. The junction had 8 bases not matched to a gene; V was cut back by 5 bases and J by 6 bases. The CDR3 consists of 14 residues. Germline V gene sequence: CDR1 LNHDA, CDR2 SQIVND (reference sequence). CDR3 sequence (DNA): TGTGCCAGTAGTGCAGACAGGGGAAGAAATGGCTACACCTTC. It yields the protein CASSADRGRNGYTF.

V usage is TRBV30 and J usage is TRBJ1-2; 8 bases are a match to TRBD1. There are 12 residues in the CDR3. Looked up from germline, CDR1 is GTSNPN and CDR2 is SVGIG (reference sequence). V lost 2 bases to trimming and J lost 6 bases; unmatched junction nucleotides: 2. The CDR3 is CAWSSGGNGYTF. CDR3 DNA sequence: TGTGCCTGGAGTTCAGGGGGCAATGGCTACACCTTC.

The chain recombines TRBV5-4 with TRBJ2-7; tentatively, D is TRBD1 or TRBD2 (5 bases each). Germline V gene lookup returns CDR1 SGHNT and CDR2 YYREEE (reference sequence). The CDR3 spans 14 residues. V lost 4 bases and J lost 0, with 11 bases in between. The CDR3 loop reads CASSRGASSYEQYF. The CDR3 nucleotides read TGTGCCAGCAGCCGGGGCGCGAGCTCCTACGAGCAGTACTTC.

This sequence joins TRBV29-1 and TRBJ1-1; D gene uncertain. Trimming removed 7 bases at V and 11 bases at J, with 17 bases between. This CDR3 region has 11 residues. The germline gives CDR1 SQVTM, CDR2 ANQGSEA. The CDR3 sequence is CSAGADSLAFF. The CDR3 DNA reads as TGCAGCGCTGGCGCGGACTCCCTGGCTTTCTTT. Full variable domain (rest looked up from reference TRBV29-1 and TRBJ1-1): SAVISQKPSRDICQRGTSLTIQCQVDSQVTMMFWYRQQPGQSLTLIATANQGSEATYESGFVIDKFPISRPNLTFSTLTVSNMSPEDSSIYLCSAGADSLAFFGQGTRLTVV.

The gene calls are TRBV5-6 and TRBJ2-3; D remains ambiguous. Germline CDR1 SGHDT, CDR2 YYEEEE. V was clipped by 3 bases and J by 0 bases, with 17 bases between them. The CDR3 extends over 17 amino acids. CDR3 DNA sequence: TGTGCCAGCAGCTCAGCCCGCCTTGATTTGAGCACAGATACGCAGTATTTT. This sequence encodes CASSSARLDLSTDTQYF.

This clone has only one observation. The chain employs TRBV5-1 and TRBJ2-3; TRBD1 might be the D (8 bases). The V end lost 4 bases, the J end lost 4 bases, and 13 bases lay between the germline ends. This CDR3 contains 14 residues. Germline CDR1 is SGHRS and CDR2 is YFSETQ. CDR3 region: CASSATGGADTQYF. The CDR3 DNA is TGCGCCAGCAGCGCCACAGGGGGGGCAGATACGCAGTATTTT.

The rearrangement links TRBV29-1 to TRBJ2-3; 7 bases fit TRBD1. This CDR3 comprises 16 residues. Germline assignment: CDR1 SQVTM and CDR2 ANQGSEA. V lost 6 bases and J lost 1; bases outside the gene matches: 13. CDR3 nucleotide sequence: TGCAGCGTCGGCGGAGACCAGGGGGTTGGCACAGATACGCAGTATTTT. This translates into CSVGGDQGVGTDTQYF.

In nucleotides, the CDR3 is TGTGCTAGTGGTTCCGGACTAGGCGTGGGAGAGACCCAGTACTTC. Its protein product is CASGSGLGVGETQYF. V usage is TRBV12-5 and J usage is TRBJ2-5; TRBD2 agrees at 7 bases. Per germline, CDR1 LGHNT and CDR2 FRNRAP. CDR3 length: 15 amino acids. J gave up 4 bases and V 4 bases, and 9 bases lay outside the gene matches.